This passage covers 7 T cell receptor beta chains from one sample sequenced in a study of blood T cell repertoires in COVID-19. Clones were sequenced by immunoSEQ multiplex PCR, and TCRdb holds only the in-frame ones, with some missing. The sample has about 210,000 clones, over 75% seen once; the top ten hold around 4.8%. The sequenced sample consisted of peripheral blood. The receptor source for this set is a woman aged 35 to 49 with acute or convalescent COVID-19.

J is TRBJ1-5 and V is TRBV12-5; TRBD1 aligns across 9 bases. V shed 3 bases and J 0 bases; nucleotides not matched to a gene: 12. CDR1 is LGHNT, CDR2 FRNRAP, per germline. CDR3 size: 19 residues. Here the CDR3 reads CASGFSGTGLLTSNQPQHF. The CDR3 DNA reads TGTGCTAGTGGTTTCTCCGGGACAGGGTTATTAACTAGCAATCAGCCCCAGCATTTT.

CDR3 sequence reads: CASSLGQGDTGELFF. In DNA, the CDR3 is TGTGCCAGCAGCCTAGGACAGGGCGACACCGGGGAGCTGTTTTTT. The chain links TRBV7-9 to TRBJ2-2, with TRBD1 matching over 8 bases. CDR1 is SEHNR, CDR2 FQNEAQ, per germline (reference sequence). With V trimmed by 5 bases and J by 3 bases, 5 bases remained unmatched. The CDR3 consists of 15 residues.

The chain uses TRBV11-2 and TRBJ2-1, with 8 bases fitting TRBD1. Germline V gene data show CDR1 as SGHAT and CDR2 as FQNNGV. The V and J ends lost 5 bases and 8 bases, in that order; junction bases with no gene match: 11. The CDR3 runs to 15 residues. The CDR3 sequence: CASSSRDRGTDEQFF. The DNA of the CDR3 is TGTGCCAGCAGCAGCCGCGACAGGGGTACGGATGAGCAGTTCTTC.

The CDR3 sequence: CASSWDRGTEAFF. In nucleotides, the CDR3 is TGCGCCAGCAGCTGGGACAGGGGAACTGAAGCTTTCTTT. V is TRBV5-1 and J is TRBJ1-1, with 10 nucleotides matching TRBD1. V was clipped by 3 bases and J by 5 bases; unmatched bases: 1. Germline values: CDR1 SGHRS, CDR2 YFSETQ. The CDR3 length is 13 residues.

The V and J genes are TRBV6-1 and TRBJ1-6; the D gene is possibly TRBD1 (6 bases). The germline CDR1 and CDR2 sequences are MNHNS and SASEGT. CDR3 length: 14 residues. V lost 5 bases, J lost 8 bases, and 13 bases lay in between. The CDR3 spells CASSLQGSDSPLHF. The CDR3 DNA reads as TGTGCCAGCAGTCTACAGGGAAGCGATTCACCCCTCCACTTT.

The chain has TRBV27 and TRBJ1-6; D uncertain. The ends were cut back, 8 bases at V and 9 bases at J, with 14 bases in the middle. This CDR3 is built from 13 residues. Per the germline V gene, CDR1 is MNHEY and CDR2 is SMNVEV (reference sequence). The CDR3 bases are TGTGCCAGCCGGCAGACTATATCTTCACCCCTCCACTTT. Its protein product is CASRQTISSPLHF.

The chain carries TRBV11-2 and TRBJ1-1; TRBD1 matches at 8 bases. This CDR3 is built from 12 residues. Trimming took 1 base from V and 8 from J; bases not matched to a gene: 0. Germline CDR1 is SGHAT and CDR2 is FQNNGV. The DNA of the CDR3 is TGTGCCAGCAGCTTAGGGACAGGGGAAGCTTTCTTT. It translates to CASSLGTGEAFF.